This section outlines one T cell receptor beta chain sequence together with its context. There are 14 residues in the CDR3. V lost 2 bases, J lost 5 bases, and 5 bases stayed unmatched. Germline V lookup: CDR1 MNHEY, CDR2 SVGAGI. This record comes from a study of blood T cell repertoires in COVID-19. As handled by the study authors: Amplification with reference gene primers provided the estimates of nucleated cell counts. Libraries were prepared by immunoSEQ multiplex PCR; TCRdb keeps only in-frame clonotypes and omits some of them. V, J and clone size are taken as reported in that table, and D and trimming were inferred from the DNA itself. The repertoire holds 80,000 to 95,000 clones, roughly 90% seen once, with 3% to 4% in the top ten.

The source of this sequence is a woman aged 65 to 85 with acute or convalescent COVID-19. The rearrangement uses TRBV6-5 and TRBJ2-5, with 7 bases that match TRBD2. Sequenced sample: peripheral blood. The CDR3 is CASSYLGRDETQYF. In DNA, the CDR3 is TGTGCCAGCAGTTACCTGGGGAGGGATGAGACCCAGTACTTC.